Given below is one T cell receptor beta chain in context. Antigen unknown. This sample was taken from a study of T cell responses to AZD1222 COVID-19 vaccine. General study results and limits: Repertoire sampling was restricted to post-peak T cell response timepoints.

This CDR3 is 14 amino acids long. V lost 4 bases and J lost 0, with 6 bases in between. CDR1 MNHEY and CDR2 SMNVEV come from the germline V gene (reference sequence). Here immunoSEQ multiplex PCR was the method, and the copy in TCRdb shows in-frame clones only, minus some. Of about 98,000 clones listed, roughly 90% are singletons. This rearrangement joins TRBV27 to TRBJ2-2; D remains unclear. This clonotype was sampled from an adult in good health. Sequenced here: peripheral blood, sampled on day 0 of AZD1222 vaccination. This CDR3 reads CASSSATNTGELFF. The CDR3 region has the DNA TGTGCCAGCAGTTCCGCTACGAACACCGGGGAGCTGTTTTTT.